The rows below give T cell receptor beta chains drawn from one sample of a study of CD8+ T cells in alopecia areata. Method: immunoSEQ multiplex PCR; TCRdb's copy keeps in-frame clones and lacks some. This table holds 200,000 to 250,000 clones, around three fifths found once. Sequenced material: CD4+ T cells sorted from blood, taken at week 0. These receptors originate from a human donor with alopecia areata. The CDR3 runs from the conserved cysteine through the conserved F or W. The D gene is left open where the match is weak. Size tells how often a clone was seen (once, few, many) or the class of an expanded clone, and some rows leave it out.

j_call d_call clone_size v_call cdr3_nt cdr3_aa
TRBJ2-3 NA few TRBV5-1 TGCGCCAGCAGCTTGGCGGGATCCACAGATACGCAGTATTTT CASSLAGSTDTQYF
TRBJ2-3 TRBD1 NA TRBV4-1 TGCGCCAGCAGCCACCATGGACAGGGGGCAGATACGCAGTATTTT CASSHHGQGADTQYF
TRBJ1-2 TRBD1 once TRBV18 TGTGCCAGCTCCCTTACTCCACAGGGGGCGGACTATGGCTACACCTTC CASSLTPQGADYGYTF
TRBJ1-1 NA many TRBV7-2 TGTGCCAGCAGCCCCTATTTGAACACTGAAGCTTTCTTT CASSPYLNTEAFF
TRBJ2-7 NA NA TRBV29-1 TGCAGCGTTAAGGACTACCCCTTATACGAGCAGTACTTC CSVKDYPLYEQYF
TRBJ2-7 NA NA TRBV7-9 TGTGCCAGCAGCCCCGGGGCTTACGAGCAGTACTTC CASSPGAYEQYF
TRBJ2-7 NA NA TRBV15 TGTGCCACCAGCAGGGGAGACGGCTACGAGCAGTACTTC CATSRGDGYEQYF
TRBJ2-7 TRBD1 once TRBV29-1 TGCAGCGTTATCGGGACAGGAGTGGTGCGGGAGCAGTACTTC CSVIGTGVVREQYF
TRBJ1-6 TRBD1 once TRBV30 TGTGCCTGGAGTGGTGCTAACAGGGGGAACTCACCCCTCCACTTT CAWSGANRGNSPLHF
TRBJ1-1 TRBD1 NA TRBV5-4 TGTGCCAGCAGCTTGAACAGGGGGGATTGGAACACTGAAGCTTTCTTT CASSLNRGDWNTEAFF
TRBJ2-1 NA NA TRBV29-1 TGCAGCGTTGTCAGGATCTACAATGAGCAGTTCTTC CSVVRIYNEQFF
TRBJ1-2 TRBD1 NA TRBV25-1 TGTGCCAGCAGGGGACAGGGGAACTATGGCTACACCTTC CASRGQGNYGYTF
TRBJ1-2 TRBD1 NA TRBV4-1 TGCGCCAGCAGCCAGACTAGGACAGGGGATGGCTACACCTTC CASSQTRTGDGYTF
TRBJ1-1 TRBD1 once TRBV29-1 TGCAGCGTTGATAATTCTCCAGGGGGCAGAACTGAAGCTTTCTTT CSVDNSPGGRTEAFF
TRBJ2-7 TRBD1 NA TRBV5-4 TGTGCCAGCAGCTGGGGACAGGGGAGGATGTACGAGCAGTACTTC CASSWGQGRMYEQYF
TRBJ2-7 NA NA TRBV5-1 TGCGCCAGCAGCGGGGACCGTCAATCCTTCTTC CASSGDRQSFF
TRBJ2-6 NA NA TRBV5-1 TGCGCCAGCAGCTTAACGGGGGCCAACGTCCTGACTTTC CASSLTGANVLTF
TRBJ1-2 TRBD1 NA TRBV19 TGTGCCAGCCGTCGGGGGGGACAGCTTAACTATGGCTACACCTTC CASRRGGQLNYGYTF
TRBJ1-2 NA NA TRBV29-1 TGCAGCGTTCTGGACGGCTCCTCTCCCAACTATGGCTACACCTTC CSVLDGSSPNYGYTF
TRBJ1-2 TRBD1 NA TRBV30 TGTGCCTGGACTGACAGGGGGCGCTATGGCTACACCTTC CAWTDRGRYGYTF
TRBJ2-7 NA NA TRBV29-1 TGCAGCGTTGGGGGGAGGAGCTCCTACGAGCAGTACTTC CSVGGRSSYEQYF
TRBJ2-7 TRBD2 NA TRBV4-1 TGCGCCAGCTCAAATAGCGGGTCGAGCTCCTACGAGCAGTACTTC CASSNSGSSSYEQYF
TRBJ2-1 TRBD2 few TRBV6-6 TGTGCCAGCCGGGAGGGTCGGATGAGCAATGAGCAGTTCTTC CASREGRMSNEQFF
TRBJ2-7 NA NA TRBV30 TGTGCCTGGAGAAACCCAGGGACGTTCTACGAGCAGTACTTC CAWRNPGTFYEQYF
TRBJ1-2 NA NA TRBV29-1 TGCAGCGTTGGGGGGGTGGAAAACTATGGCTACACCTTC CSVGGVENYGYTF
TRBJ2-2 NA few TRBV19 TGTGCCAGTAGTATTCCCCCAAACACCGGGGAGCTGTTTTTT CASSIPPNTGELFF
TRBJ2-3 NA NA TRBV30 TGTGCCTGGACGGCTGGCGGAGGGGATACGCAGTATTTT CAWTAGGGDTQYF
TRBJ1-5 NA once TRBV6-5 TGTGCCAGCAGTTACGTCGTTGGGCAGCCCCAGCATTTT CASSYVVGQPQHF
TRBJ2-7 TRBD2 NA TRBV6-6 TGTGCCAGCAGTACGACTAGCGGGTCCTACGAGCAGTACTTC CASSTTSGSYEQYF
TRBJ2-3 NA NA TRBV30 TGTGCCTGCTCCCTCTTTCGGGATACGCAGTATTTT CACSLFRDTQYF
TRBJ2-3 NA NA TRBV5-1 TGCGCCAGCAGCTTGGGGACTGGAGATACGCAGTATTTT CASSLGTGDTQYF
TRBJ1-5 NA NA TRBV6-1 TGTGCCAGCAGGGAAGGCAATCAGCCCCAGCATTTT CASREGNQPQHF
TRBJ2-5 NA NA TRBV7-9 TGTGCCAGCAGCTTAGGTGGTAGCGGCTCCCAAGAGACCCAGTACTTC CASSLGGSGSQETQYF
TRBJ2-1 NA NA TRBV7-3 TGTGCCAGCAGCTTACAAGGAGACAGGACATACAATGAGCAGTTCTTC CASSLQGDRTYNEQFF
TRBJ1-1 NA NA TRBV18 TGTGCCAGCTCCTCACAGACGAACACTGAAGCTTTCTTT CASSSQTNTEAFF
TRBJ2-1 TRBD2 NA TRBV6-1 TGTGCCAGCAGGGAGACTAGCGGGAGCTACAATGAGCAGTTCTTC CASRETSGSYNEQFF
TRBJ2-7 TRBD1 NA TRBV4-1 TGCGCCAGCAGCCAGTCGGACAGGCCCGGCGAGCAGTACTTC CASSQSDRPGEQYF
TRBJ1-2 TRBD1 NA TRBV5-6 TGTGCCAGCAGCGCGGGCCAGGGGGACATCAACACCTTC CASSAGQGDINTF
TRBJ2-5 NA once TRBV5-1 TGCGCCAGCAGCTATCAGGGTCCGGAGACCCAGTACTTC CASSYQGPETQYF
TRBJ1-2 NA NA TRBV30 TGTGCCTGGAGGCTATGGACGGCGAATAACTATGGCTACACCTTC CAWRLWTANNYGYTF
TRBJ1-2 NA NA TRBV29-1 TGCAGCGTTGGAGGGAATGTCCTCTATGGCTACACCTTC CSVGGNVLYGYTF
TRBJ2-1 NA NA TRBV2 TGTGCCAGCATGTTACAGGGCGGCCTCTCCTACAATGAGCAGTTCTTC CASMLQGGLSYNEQFF
TRBJ2-4 TRBD1 few TRBV6-6 TGTGCCAGCAGTTGGGGGACAGGCCGTTCTCAGTACTTC CASSWGTGRSQYF
TRBJ1-1 NA NA TRBV4-1 TGCGCCAGCGGTGACCTTGACAGGAGGAACACTGAAGCTTTCTTT CASGDLDRRNTEAFF